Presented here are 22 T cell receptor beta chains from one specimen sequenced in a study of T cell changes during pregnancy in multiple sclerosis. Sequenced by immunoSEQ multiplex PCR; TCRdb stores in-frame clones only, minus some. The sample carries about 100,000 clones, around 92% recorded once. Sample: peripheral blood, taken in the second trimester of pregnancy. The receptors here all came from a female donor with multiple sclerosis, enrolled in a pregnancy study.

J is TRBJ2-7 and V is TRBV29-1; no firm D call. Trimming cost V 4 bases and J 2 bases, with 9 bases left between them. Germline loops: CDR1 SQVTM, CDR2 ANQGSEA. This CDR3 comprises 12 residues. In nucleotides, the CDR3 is TGCAGCGTTGGCGGCGGTGCCTACGAGCAGTACTTC. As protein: CSVGGGAYEQYF.

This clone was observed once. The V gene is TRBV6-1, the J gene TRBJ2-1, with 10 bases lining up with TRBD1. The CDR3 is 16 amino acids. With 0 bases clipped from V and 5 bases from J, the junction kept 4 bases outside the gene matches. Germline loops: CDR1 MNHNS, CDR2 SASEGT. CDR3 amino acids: CASSEARGTGDNEQFF. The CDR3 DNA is TGTGCCAGCAGTGAAGCGAGGGGGACAGGGGACAATGAGCAGTTCTTC.

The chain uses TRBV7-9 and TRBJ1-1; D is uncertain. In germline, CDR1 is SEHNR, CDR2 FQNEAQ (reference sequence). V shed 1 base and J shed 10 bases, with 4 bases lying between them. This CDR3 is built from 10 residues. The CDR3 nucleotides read TGTGCCAGCAGCTTAGTCGGAGCTTTCTTT. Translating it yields CASSLVGAFF.

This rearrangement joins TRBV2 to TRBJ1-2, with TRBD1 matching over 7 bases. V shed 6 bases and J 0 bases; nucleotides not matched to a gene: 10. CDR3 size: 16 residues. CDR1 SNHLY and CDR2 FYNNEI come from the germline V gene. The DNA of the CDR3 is TGTGCCAGCAGCGCCGACAGGGTAGGAGCTAACTATGGCTACACCTTC. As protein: CASSADRVGANYGYTF. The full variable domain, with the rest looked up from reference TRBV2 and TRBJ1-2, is EPEVTQTPSHQVTQMGQEVILRCVPISNHLYFYWYRQILGQKVEFLVSFYNNEISEKSEIFDDQFSVERPDGSNFTLKIRSTKLEDSAMYFCASSADRVGANYGYTFGSGTRLTVV.

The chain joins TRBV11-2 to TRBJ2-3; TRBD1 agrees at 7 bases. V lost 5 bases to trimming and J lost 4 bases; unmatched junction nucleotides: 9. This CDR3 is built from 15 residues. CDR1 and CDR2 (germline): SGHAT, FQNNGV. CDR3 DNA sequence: TGTGCCAGCAGCACAGGGGATCGGATCGCAGATACGCAGTATTTT. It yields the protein CASSTGDRIADTQYF.

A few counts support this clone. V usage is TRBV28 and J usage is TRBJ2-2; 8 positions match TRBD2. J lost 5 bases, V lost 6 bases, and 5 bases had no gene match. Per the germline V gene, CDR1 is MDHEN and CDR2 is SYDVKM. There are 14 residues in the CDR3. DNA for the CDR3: TGTGCCAGCAGAACGCGCGGGAGGACCGGGGAGCTGTTTTTT. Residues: CASRTRGRTGELFF.

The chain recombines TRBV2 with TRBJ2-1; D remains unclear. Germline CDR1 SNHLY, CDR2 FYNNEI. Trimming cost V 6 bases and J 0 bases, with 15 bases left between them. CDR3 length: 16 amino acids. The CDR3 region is CASSDLGKSSYNEQFF. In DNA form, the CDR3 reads TGTGCCAGCAGCGATTTGGGCAAGAGCTCCTACAATGAGCAGTTCTTC.

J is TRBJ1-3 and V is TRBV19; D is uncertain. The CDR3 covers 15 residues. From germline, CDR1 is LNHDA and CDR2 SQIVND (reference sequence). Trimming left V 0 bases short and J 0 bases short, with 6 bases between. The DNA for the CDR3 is TGTGCCAGTAGTATAGATGGAGGCTCTGGAAACACCATATATTTT. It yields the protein CASSIDGGSGNTIYF.

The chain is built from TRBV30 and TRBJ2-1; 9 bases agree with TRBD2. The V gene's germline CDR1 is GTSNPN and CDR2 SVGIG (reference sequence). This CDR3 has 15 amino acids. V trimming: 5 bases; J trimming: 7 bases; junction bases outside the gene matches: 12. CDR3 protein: CAWDVAGGLFNEQFF. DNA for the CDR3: TGTGCCTGGGACGTGGCGGGAGGGCTGTTTAATGAGCAGTTCTTC.

This CDR3 is CATSRAFRVGNTEAFF. In DNA, the CDR3 is TGTGCCACCAGCAGAGCTTTCAGGGTCGGGAACACTGAAGCTTTCTTT. The rearrangement uses TRBV15 and TRBJ1-1; tentatively, D is TRBD1 (5 bases). Germline CDR1 reads LNHNV; CDR2 reads YYDKDF (reference sequence). The CDR3 is 16 residues long. With 1 base removed from V and 1 base from J, the gap between germline ends came to 13 bases. Complete variable domain (other parts from reference TRBV15 and TRBJ1-1): DAMVIQNPRYQVTQFGKPVTLSCSQTLNHNVMYWYQQKSSQAPKLLFHYYDKDFNNEADTPDNFQSRRPNTSFCFLDIRSPGLGDTAMYLCATSRAFRVGNTEAFFGQGTRLTVV.

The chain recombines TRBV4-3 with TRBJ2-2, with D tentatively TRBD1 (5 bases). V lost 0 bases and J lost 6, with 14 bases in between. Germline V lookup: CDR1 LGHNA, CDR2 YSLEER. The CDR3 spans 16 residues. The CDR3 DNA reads TGCGCCAGCAGCCAAGATTTTGACAGCAAGGCCGGGGAGCTGTTTTTT. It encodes CASSQDFDSKAGELFF.

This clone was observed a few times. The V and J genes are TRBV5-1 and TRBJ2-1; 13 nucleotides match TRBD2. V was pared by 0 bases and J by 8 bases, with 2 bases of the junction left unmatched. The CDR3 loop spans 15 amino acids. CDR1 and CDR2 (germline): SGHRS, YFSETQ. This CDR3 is CASSLALAGGYEQFF. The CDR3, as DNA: TGCGCCAGCAGCTTGGCACTAGCGGGAGGGTATGAGCAGTTCTTC.

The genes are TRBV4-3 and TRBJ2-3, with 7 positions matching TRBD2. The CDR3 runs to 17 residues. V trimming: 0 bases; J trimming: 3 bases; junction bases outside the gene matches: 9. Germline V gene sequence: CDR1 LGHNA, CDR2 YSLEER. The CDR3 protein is CASSQDPAGVKTDTQYF. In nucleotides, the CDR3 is TGCGCCAGCAGCCAAGATCCGGCGGGAGTAAAAACAGATACGCAGTATTTT.

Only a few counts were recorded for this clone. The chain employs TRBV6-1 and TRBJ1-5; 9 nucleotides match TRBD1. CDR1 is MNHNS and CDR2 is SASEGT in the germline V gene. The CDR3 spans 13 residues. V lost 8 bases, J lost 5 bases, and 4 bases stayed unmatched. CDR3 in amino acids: CASEGQGYQPQHF. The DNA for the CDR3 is TGTGCCAGCGAGGGACAGGGATATCAGCCCCAGCATTTT.

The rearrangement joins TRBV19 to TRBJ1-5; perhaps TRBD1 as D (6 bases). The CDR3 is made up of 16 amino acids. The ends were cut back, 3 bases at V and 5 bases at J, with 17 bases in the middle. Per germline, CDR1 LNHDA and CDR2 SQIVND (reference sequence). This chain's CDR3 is CASSIPRTALYQPQHF. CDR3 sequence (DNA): TGTGCCAGTAGTATTCCCAGGACAGCTCTGTATCAGCCCCAGCATTTT. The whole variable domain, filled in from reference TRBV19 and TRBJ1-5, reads DGGITQSPKYLFRKEGQNVTLSCEQNLNHDAMYWYRQDPGQGLRLIYYSQIVNDFQKGDIAEGYSVSREKKESFPLTVTSAQKNPTAFYLCASSIPRTALYQPQHFGDGTRLSIL.

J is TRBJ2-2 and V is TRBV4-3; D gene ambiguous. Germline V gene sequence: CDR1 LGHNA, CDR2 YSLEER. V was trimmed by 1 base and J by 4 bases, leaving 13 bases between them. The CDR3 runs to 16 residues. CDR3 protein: CASSQARVVGTGELFF. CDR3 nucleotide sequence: TGCGCCAGCAGCCAAGCCCGGGTCGTGGGCACCGGGGAGCTGTTTTTT.

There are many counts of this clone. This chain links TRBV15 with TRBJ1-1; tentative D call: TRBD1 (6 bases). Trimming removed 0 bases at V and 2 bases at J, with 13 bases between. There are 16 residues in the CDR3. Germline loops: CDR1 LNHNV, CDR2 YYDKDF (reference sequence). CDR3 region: CATSRDATGLNTEAFF. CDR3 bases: TGTGCCACCAGCAGAGACGCGACAGGTCTTAACACTGAAGCTTTCTTT.

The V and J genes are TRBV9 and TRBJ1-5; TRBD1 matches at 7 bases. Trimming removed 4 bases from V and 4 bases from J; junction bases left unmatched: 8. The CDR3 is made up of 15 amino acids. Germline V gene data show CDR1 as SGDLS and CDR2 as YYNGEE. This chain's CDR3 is CASSLGTADNQPQHF. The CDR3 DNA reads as TGTGCCAGCAGCTTAGGGACAGCCGATAATCAGCCCCAGCATTTT.

CDR3 sequence (DNA): TGTGCCAGCAGTCTACCAAGGACAGGGAATGGGGCCAACGTCCTGACTTTC. This gives the protein CASSLPRTGNGANVLTF. The chain has TRBV28 and TRBJ2-6, with TRBD1 identical over 8 bases. Germline V gives CDR1 MDHEN, CDR2 SYDVKM. CDR3 size: 17 residues. The trim removed 5 bases at V and 3 bases at J, leaving 9 bases unmatched.

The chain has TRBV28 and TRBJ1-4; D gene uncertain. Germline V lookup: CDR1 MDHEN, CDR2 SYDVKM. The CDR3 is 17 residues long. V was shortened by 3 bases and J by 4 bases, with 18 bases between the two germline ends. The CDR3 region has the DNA TGTGCCAGCAGTTTCCCCCTCTCAGACACGCTTAATGAAAAACTGTTTTTT. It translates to CASSFPLSDTLNEKLFF.

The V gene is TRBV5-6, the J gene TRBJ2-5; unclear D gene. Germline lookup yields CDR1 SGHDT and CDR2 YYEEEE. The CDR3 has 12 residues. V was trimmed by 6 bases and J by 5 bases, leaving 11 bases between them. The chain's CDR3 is CASTSMGETQYF. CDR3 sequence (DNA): TGTGCCAGCACCTCAATGGGCGAGACCCAGTACTTC.

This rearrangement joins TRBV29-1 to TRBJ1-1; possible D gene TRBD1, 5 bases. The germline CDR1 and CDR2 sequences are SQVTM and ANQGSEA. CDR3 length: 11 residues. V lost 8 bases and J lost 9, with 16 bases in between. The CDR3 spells CSIAPGEKAFF. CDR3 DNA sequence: TGCAGCATCGCTCCGGGGGAGAAAGCTTTCTTT.